A single sample gave rise to the 29 T cell receptor beta chains below, sequenced in a study of blood T cell repertoires in COVID-19. Generated by immunoSEQ multiplex PCR, the TCRdb table keeps only in-frame clones and is missing some. The data show over 200,000 clones, 87% seen once. Sequencing was done on a sample of PBMCs or T cells enriched from blood (not recorded which). The source is a man aged 30 to 39 who had recovered from COVID-19.

This clone has a single count. This sequence joins TRBV5-1 and TRBJ1-1; 7 bases agree with TRBD1. This CDR3 has 12 residues. Germline V gives CDR1 SGHRS, CDR2 YFSETQ. V dropped 3 bases and J dropped 6; count of bases not matched to a gene: 2. The CDR3 spells CASSSGQPEAFF. CDR3 sequence (DNA): TGCGCCAGCAGCTCGGGACAGCCTGAAGCTTTCTTT.

The chain's CDR3 is CASRQGWTEAFF. The CDR3 DNA reads as TGTGCCAGCAGACAGGGTTGGACTGAAGCTTTCTTT. The chain employs TRBV3-1 (or the pseudogene TRBV3-2) and TRBJ1-1; a possible D gene is TRBD1 (6 bases). Germline V gene data show CDR1 as LGHDT and CDR2 as YNNKEL (reference sequence). The V end was cut by 6 bases, the J end by 5 bases, with 10 bases between. The CDR3 is 12 residues long.

The chain recombines TRBV5-5 with TRBJ1-4; a possible D gene is TRBD1 (5 bases). This CDR3 region has 14 residues. V lost 4 bases and J lost 5, with 12 bases in between. Germline lookup yields CDR1 SGHKS and CDR2 YYEKEE (reference sequence). The CDR3 DNA reads as TGTGCCAGCAGCGTAGCAGGGTTGAATGAAAAACTGTTTTTT. This gives the protein CASSVAGLNEKLFF.

The rearrangement uses TRBV9 and TRBJ1-1; unclear D gene. Germline values: CDR1 SGDLS, CDR2 YYNGEE. The CDR3 runs 13 residues. V gave up 0 bases and J gave up 3 bases, with 6 bases separating them. CDR3 residues: CASSVVSHTEAFF. CDR3 nucleotide sequence: TGTGCCAGCAGCGTAGTGAGTCACACTGAAGCTTTCTTT.

This clone was detected a few times. This chain uses TRBV4-1 with TRBJ2-1; 13 bases line up with TRBD2. Unmatched junction bases numbered 11, after V lost 5 bases and J lost 7 bases. Germline V gene lookup returns CDR1 MGHRA and CDR2 YSYEKL. The CDR3 length is 17 residues. The CDR3 region is CASSLGLAGPLGNEQFF. In DNA form, the CDR3 reads TGCGCCAGCAGCTTGGGACTAGCGGGACCATTGGGAAATGAGCAGTTCTTC.

The chain combines TRBV19 with TRBJ1-5, with D possibly being TRBD1 (6 bases). The CDR3 is 16 residues long. Germline V gene lookup returns CDR1 LNHDA and CDR2 SQIVND (reference sequence). Trimming pared 5 bases from V and 1 base from J, leaving 15 bases between. CDR3 sequence (DNA): TGTGCCAGTAGTGATCGACGGACAGCCAGCAATCAGCCCCAGCATTTT. Translating it yields CASSDRRTASNQPQHF.

V usage is TRBV3-1 (or the pseudogene TRBV3-2) and J usage is TRBJ1-2, with D uncertain. Trimming cost V 3 bases and J 2 bases, with 10 bases left between them. CDR3 length equals 14 residues. Germline lookup yields CDR1 LGHDT and CDR2 YNNKEL (reference sequence). CDR3 in amino acids: CASSHRQNNYGYTF. Here the CDR3 DNA reads TGTGCCAGCAGCCACAGGCAGAACAACTATGGCTACACCTTC.

The J gene is TRBJ1-5, the V gene TRBV4-3; 7 bases align to TRBD1. This CDR3 has 17 amino acids. From germline, CDR1 is LGHNA and CDR2 YSLEER. Trimming took 0 bases from V and 1 from J; bases not matched to a gene: 6. The CDR3 region is CASSQDRTGGSNQPQHF. In DNA form, the CDR3 reads TGCGCCAGCAGCCAAGATCGGACAGGCGGCAGCAATCAGCCCCAGCATTTT.

The J gene is TRBJ1-3, the V gene TRBV7-2, with TRBD1 as a possible D gene (5 bases). Germline-derived CDR1 and CDR2 are SGHTA and FQGNSA. The V gene lost 5 bases and the J gene lost 2 bases, with 10 bases spanning the gap. This CDR3 is 14 amino acids long. The CDR3 sequence: CASSVQAAGNTIYF. In DNA, the CDR3 is TGTGCCAGCAGCGTACAGGCGGCTGGAAACACCATATATTTT.

The CDR3 region has the DNA TGCGCCAGCGGGGAGATAGGCGAAAAACTGTTTTTT. It is translated as CASGEIGEKLFF. This sequence joins TRBV10-1 and TRBJ1-4; unclear D gene. The CDR3 has 12 residues. The V and J ends lost 8 bases and 8 bases respectively, with 12 bases between them. Germline lookup yields CDR1 WNHNN and CDR2 SYGVQD (reference sequence).

The CDR3 loop is CASRGTATYEQYF. The CDR3, as DNA: TGTGCCAGCAGGGGGACAGCAACCTACGAGCAGTACTTC. The genes are TRBV2 and TRBJ2-7; TRBD1 aligns across 7 bases. With 6 bases clipped from V and 2 bases from J, the junction kept 4 bases outside the gene matches. The CDR3 runs to 13 residues. CDR1 is SNHLY, CDR2 FYNNEI, per germline.

This clone was observed a few times. The CDR3 nucleotides are TGTGCCATCAGTGAGTCCGGGACAGGGAATGAAAAACTGTTTTTT. It codes for CAISESGTGNEKLFF. The genes are TRBV10-3 and TRBJ1-4, with 9 bases that match TRBD1. The CDR3 has 15 residues. The junction had 1 base not matched to a gene; V was cut back by 0 bases and J by 5 bases. Per the germline V gene, CDR1 is ENHRY and CDR2 is SYGVKD.

The J gene is TRBJ1-2, the V gene TRBV9; the match to TRBD1 covers 7 bases. The CDR3 is 14 residues long. The J segment lost 1 base and the V segment lost 4 bases, leaving 4 bases of the junction unmatched. Per the germline V gene, CDR1 is SGDLS and CDR2 is YYNGEE. The CDR3 DNA is TGTGCCAGCAGCTCCGGGGACAGTAACTATGGCTACACCTTC. This sequence encodes CASSSGDSNYGYTF.

This clone was recorded only once. CDR3 in amino acids: CASSQDLGTDSYEQYF. CDR3 bases: TGTGCCAGCAGCCAAGATCTAGGGACAGACTCCTACGAGCAGTACTTC. This chain joins TRBV4-2 and TRBJ2-7, with 7 positions matching TRBD1. This CDR3 has 16 amino acids. J gave up 0 bases and V 0 bases, and 5 bases lay outside the gene matches. Germline V gene sequence: CDR1 LGHNA, CDR2 YNFKEQ.

In DNA form, the CDR3 reads TGTGCCAGCAGTGTCCCAGGGTTGGTAATCTACGAGCAGTACTTC. Its translation: CASSVPGLVIYEQYF. V gene TRBV25-1 combines with J gene TRBJ2-7, with D tentatively TRBD1 (5 bases). CDR3 length: 15 residues. V was shortened by 4 bases and J by 3 bases, with 16 bases between the two germline ends. Per the germline V gene, CDR1 is MGHDK and CDR2 is SYGVNS.

The chain couples TRBV7-9 to TRBJ1-2; possible D gene TRBD1, 6 bases. V lost 5 bases to trimming and J lost 7 bases, with 17 bases between them. This CDR3 spans 14 amino acids. Per germline, CDR1 SEHNR and CDR2 FQNEAQ (reference sequence). The CDR3 sequence is CASSPDWGGSGYTF. The CDR3 DNA is TGTGCCAGCAGCCCCGATTGGGGGGGCAGTGGCTACACCTTC.

The chain has TRBV3-1 (or the pseudogene TRBV3-2) and TRBJ2-7, with TRBD1 matching 7 bases. This CDR3 has 15 residues. With 2 bases clipped from V and 3 bases from J, the junction kept 7 bases outside the gene matches. Looked up from germline, CDR1 is LGHDT and CDR2 is YNNKEL (reference sequence). DNA of the CDR3: TGTGCCAGCAGCCAAAGGACAGGCCGACTCTACGAGCAGTACTTC. Residues: CASSQRTGRLYEQYF.

The genes are TRBV6-5 and TRBJ2-7; TRBD2 matches at 9 bases. The CDR3 covers 14 residues. CDR1 and CDR2 (germline): MNHEY, SVGAGI. Trimming at V came to 4 bases and at J to 7 bases, leaving 8 bases not matched to a gene. The CDR3 coding sequence is TGTGCCAGCAGTTGGCTGCGGGAGGGCCCAGAGCAGTACTTC. Its translation: CASSWLREGPEQYF.

This clone was recorded only once. A read error likely explains this, since a far larger clone differs by one base. The sample contains more than one DNA sequence encoding this CDR3. This rearrangement joins TRBV7-4 to TRBJ1-5; maybe TRBD1 (5 bases). Germline values: CDR1 SGHVT, CDR2 SQSDAQ. The CDR3 runs 17 residues. The CDR3 nucleotides are TGCGCCCGCAGCGACGGATACGGGGGGGGGAGCAATCAGCCCCAGCATTTT. It yields the protein CARSDGYGGGSNQPQHF.

V usage is TRBV5-5 and J usage is TRBJ1-2, with D perhaps matching TRBD1 (6 bases). V shed 5 bases and J shed 5 bases, with 19 bases lying between them. The CDR3 runs to 15 residues. Germline assignment: CDR1 SGHKS and CDR2 YYEKEE (reference sequence). The CDR3, as DNA: TGTGCCAGCAGAGGGGGTGGCCCCTCTACATATGGCTACACCTTC. Protein product: CASRGGGPSTYGYTF.

The genes are TRBV6-6 and TRBJ1-3; TRBD1 might be the D (6 bases). Trimming shortened V by 5 bases and J by 2 bases, and 7 bases separated the two germline ends. CDR1 MNHNY and CDR2 SVGAGI come from the germline V gene (reference sequence). The CDR3 is 13 amino acids. The CDR3 DNA is TGTGCCAGCAGTCAGGGGACTGGAAACACCATATATTTT. Translation gives CASSQGTGNTIYF.

The chain uses TRBV7-2 and TRBJ2-7; D is unclear. The CDR3 sequence is 13 residues long. Trimming stripped 2 bases from V and 3 bases from J, with 8 bases between. Germline V lookup: CDR1 SGHTA, CDR2 FQGNSA. CDR3 residues: CASSLYGRYEQYF. The CDR3 DNA reads as TGTGCCAGCAGCTTATACGGTCGCTACGAGCAGTACTTC.

The gene calls are TRBV5-5 and TRBJ2-3; D may be TRBD2 (6 bases). This CDR3 is built from 16 residues. Germline CDR1 and CDR2: SGHKS and YYEKEE (reference sequence). Between the trimmed V and J ends, which lost 0 bases and 6 bases, there was a span of 17 bases. Here the CDR3 DNA reads TGTGCCAGCAGCTTGGTACCGGGAACTAGCCTCGATACGCAGTATTTT. This sequence encodes CASSLVPGTSLDTQYF. The whole variable domain, filled in from reference TRBV5-5 and TRBJ2-3, reads DAGVTQSPTHLIKTRGQQVTLRCSPISGHKSVSWYQQVLGQGPQFIFQYYEKEERGRGNFPDRFSARQFPNYSSELNVNALLLGDSALYLCASSLVPGTSLDTQYFGPGTRLTVL.

The V and J genes are TRBV19 and TRBJ1-1; no reliable D call. The V gene lost 6 bases and the J gene lost 1 base, with 18 bases spanning the gap. Germline CDR1 LNHDA, CDR2 SQIVND (reference sequence). CDR3 length equals 16 residues. DNA of the CDR3: TGTGCCAGTAGGGAGAGCTTACAAGTCTGGAACACTGAAGCTTTCTTT. It specifies CASRESLQVWNTEAFF.

This chain joins TRBV2 and TRBJ1-1, with D tentatively TRBD1 (6 bases). This CDR3 has 15 amino acids. CDR1 is SNHLY, CDR2 FYNNEI, per germline. Trimming took 6 bases from V and 0 from J, leaving 14 bases between them. The CDR3: CASRGGGLMNTEAFF. In DNA form, the CDR3 reads TGTGCCAGCAGAGGGGGGGGGCTAATGAACACTGAAGCTTTCTTT.

This chain joins TRBV7-8 and TRBJ1-3; 8 bases are a match to TRBD1. Germline V gene data show CDR1 as SGHVS and CDR2 as FQNEAQ. The CDR3 extends over 14 amino acids. V shed 6 bases, J shed 3 bases, and the junction held 4 bases outside the gene matches. For the CDR3, the DNA is TGTGCCAGCAGACCGACAGGGGATGGAAACACCATATATTTT. The encoded protein is CASRPTGDGNTIYF. Together with reference TRBV7-8 and TRBJ1-3, the CDR3 gives the full variable domain: GAGVSQSPRYKVAKRGQDVALRCDPISGHVSLFWYQQALGQGPEFLTYFQNEAQLDKSGLPSDRFFAERPEGSVSTLKIQRTQQEDSAVYLCASRPTGDGNTIYFGEGSWLTVV.

J is TRBJ1-6 and V is TRBV30, with D hard to call. V lost 2 bases and J 7 bases, leaving 18 bases between the germline ends. The CDR3 is 16 residues long. CDR1 is GTSNPN and CDR2 is SVGIG in the germline V gene (reference sequence). The CDR3 bases are TGTGCCTGGAGTCCCCCCCGCGCACCGATGAATTCACCCCTCCACTTT. Translating it yields CAWSPPRAPMNSPLHF.

The chain recombines TRBV13 with TRBJ2-5; D possibly corresponds to TRBD2 (5 bases). The V end was cut by 2 bases, the J end by 3 bases, with 7 bases between. The CDR3 covers 13 residues. The germline V gene has CDR1 PRHDT and CDR2 FYEKMQ (reference sequence). The CDR3 sequence: CASSLTREETQYF. CDR3 bases: TGTGCCAGCAGCTTAACGAGGGAAGAGACCCAGTACTTC.

This sequence joins TRBV9 and TRBJ1-6, with 7 bases fitting TRBD1. Germline assignment: CDR1 SGDLS and CDR2 YYNGEE. This CDR3 has 14 residues. Losses at the gene ends were 0 bases for V and 9 bases for J; bases not matched to a gene: 3. CDR3 in DNA: TGTGCCAGCAGCGTAGAAGGGGGCCGTTCACCCCTCCACTTT. It yields the protein CASSVEGGRSPLHF.